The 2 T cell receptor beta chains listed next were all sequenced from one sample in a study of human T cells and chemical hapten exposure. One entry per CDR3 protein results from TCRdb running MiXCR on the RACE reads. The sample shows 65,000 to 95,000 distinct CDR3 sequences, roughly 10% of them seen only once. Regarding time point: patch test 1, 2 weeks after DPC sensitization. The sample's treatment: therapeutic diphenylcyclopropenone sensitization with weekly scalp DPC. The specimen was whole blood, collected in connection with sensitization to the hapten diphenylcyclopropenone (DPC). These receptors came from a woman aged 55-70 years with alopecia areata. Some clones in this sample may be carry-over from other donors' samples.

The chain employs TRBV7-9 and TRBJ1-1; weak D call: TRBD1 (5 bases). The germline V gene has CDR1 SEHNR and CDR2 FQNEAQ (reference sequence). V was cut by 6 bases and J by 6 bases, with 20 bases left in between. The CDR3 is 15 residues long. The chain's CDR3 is CASRSVSGRRAEAFF. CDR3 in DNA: TGTGCCAGCAGGTCCGTTTCGGGGCGTCGGGCTGAAGCTTTCTTT.

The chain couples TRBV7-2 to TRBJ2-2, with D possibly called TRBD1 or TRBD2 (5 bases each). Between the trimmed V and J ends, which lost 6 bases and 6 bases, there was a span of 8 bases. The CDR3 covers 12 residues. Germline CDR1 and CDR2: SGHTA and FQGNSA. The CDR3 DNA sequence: TGTGCCAGCAGAAGGGGAGCCGGGGAGCTGTTTTTT. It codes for CASRRGAGELFF. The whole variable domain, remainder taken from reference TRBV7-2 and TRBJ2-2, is GAGVSQSPSNKVTEKGKDVELRCDPISGHTALYWYRQSLGQGLEFLIYFQGNSAPDKSGLPSDRFSAERTGGSVSTLTIQRTQQEDSAVYLCASRRGAGELFFGEGSRLTVL.